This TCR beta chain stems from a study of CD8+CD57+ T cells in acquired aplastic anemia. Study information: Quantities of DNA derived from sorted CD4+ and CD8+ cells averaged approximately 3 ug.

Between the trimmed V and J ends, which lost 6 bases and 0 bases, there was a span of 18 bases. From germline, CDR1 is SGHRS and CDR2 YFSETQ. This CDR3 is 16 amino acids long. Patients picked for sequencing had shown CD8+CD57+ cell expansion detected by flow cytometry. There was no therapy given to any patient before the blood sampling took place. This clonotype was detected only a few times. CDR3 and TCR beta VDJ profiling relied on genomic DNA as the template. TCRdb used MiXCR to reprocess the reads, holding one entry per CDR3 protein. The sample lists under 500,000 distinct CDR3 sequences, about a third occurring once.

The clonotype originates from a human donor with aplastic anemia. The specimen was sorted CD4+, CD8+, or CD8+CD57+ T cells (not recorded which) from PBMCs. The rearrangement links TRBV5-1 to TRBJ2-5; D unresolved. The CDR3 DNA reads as TGCGCCAGCATTCCCGACTCTGGCCGTTACCAAGAGACCCAGTACTTC. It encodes CASIPDSGRYQETQYF.